This TCR beta chain was observed in a study of OX40 agonist ivuxolimab in advanced cancers. About the study: The mean age was 60 years, ranging from about 23 to 85, with under 90% of participants male.

Study outcomes and limitations: Part of the nonresponder group also had normalized T-cell clonal expansion that was low.

CDR1 SGHVS and CDR2 FQNEAQ come from the germline V gene. The CDR3 runs 14 residues. V gave up 0 bases and J gave up 2 bases, with 7 bases separating them. Sequenced by immunoSEQ multiplex PCR; TCRdb stores in-frame clones only, minus some. The sample lists roughly 73,000 clones; roughly 80% were seen once. Regarding this clone: Its antigen remains unidentified.

The source is an adult with an advanced solid tumor such as melanoma, head and neck, liver or kidney cancer. The sequencing here drew on CD4+ or CD8+ T cells sorted from blood, taken in a trial of the OX40 agonist ivuxolimab. The rearrangement joins TRBV7-8 to TRBJ1-1; D call uncertain. Here the CDR3 reads CASSLATPNTEAFF. The CDR3 region has the DNA TGTGCCAGCAGCTTAGCTACACCTAACACTGAAGCTTTCTTT.